Presented here are 18 T cell receptor beta chains from one specimen sequenced in a study of cytomegalovirus exposure and HLA in healthy donors. TCRdb's table, derived via immunoSEQ multiplex PCR, lists solely in-frame clones and lacks some. This table has about 160,000 clones, about 86% appearing once. Material for sequencing was PBMCs. These receptor sequences come from a woman aged 18-29 years in good health and CMV-seronegative.

This chain connects TRBV18 to TRBJ2-7; 10 positions match TRBD1. The CDR3 covers 15 residues. Trimming took 2 bases from V and 2 from J; bases not matched to a gene: 3. Germline CDR1 reads KGHSH; CDR2 reads LQKENI. CDR3 in amino acids: CASSPGDRGPYEQYF. The CDR3 DNA follows: TGTGCCAGCTCACCAGGGGACAGGGGACCCTACGAGCAGTACTTC.

This clone is a singleton in its sample. The gene calls are TRBV5-6 and TRBJ2-1; 12 bases fit TRBD2. The germline CDR1 and CDR2 sequences are SGHDT and YYEEEE. This CDR3 spans 17 amino acids. Trimming took 4 bases from V and 4 from J; bases not matched to a gene: 9. The CDR3 DNA is TGTGCCAGCAGCGCCCCGAAAGGGACTAGCGGGTACAATGAGCAGTTCTTC. Amino acid sequence: CASSAPKGTSGYNEQFF.

This chain links TRBV30 with TRBJ2-2; 7 bases agree with TRBD1. Germline V gene data show CDR1 as GTSNPN and CDR2 as SVGIG (reference sequence). The CDR3 spans 16 residues. V lost 3 bases, J lost 4 bases, and 11 bases stayed unmatched. DNA for the CDR3: TGTGCCTGGAGAGATTTTCGGACAGGCCCCACCGGGGAGCTGTTTTTT. Encoded protein: CAWRDFRTGPTGELFF.

The chain recombines TRBV27 with TRBJ2-3; 10 bases agree with TRBD2. Germline V gene lookup returns CDR1 MNHEY and CDR2 SMNVEV (reference sequence). This CDR3 comprises 17 residues. The V and J ends lost 5 bases and 3 bases, in that order; junction bases with no gene match: 11. CDR3 loop: CASSQLLAGGPTDTQYF. CDR3 coding DNA: TGTGCCAGCAGTCAACTTTTAGCGGGGGGACCGACAGATACGCAGTATTTT.

The chain uses TRBV5-5 and TRBJ1-2, with D possibly TRBD1 on 5 matching bases. Trimming shortened V by 6 bases and J by 4 bases, and 16 bases separated the two germline ends. The CDR3 length is 14 residues. Germline V lookup: CDR1 SGHKS, CDR2 YYEKEE (reference sequence). CDR3 nucleotides: TGTGCCAGCACCCTCGGACATCAAGTCTATGGCTACACCTTC. Translated: CASTLGHQVYGYTF.

The J gene is TRBJ1-5, the V gene TRBV4-3; a possible D gene is TRBD1 (6 bases). Germline V gives CDR1 LGHNA, CDR2 YSLEER. V was trimmed by 6 bases and J by 0 bases, leaving 12 bases between them. The CDR3 has 15 residues. Here the CDR3 DNA reads TGCGCCAGCAGGGTAGACAGGAATAGCAATCAGCCCCAGCATTTT. Translating it yields CASRVDRNSNQPQHF.

CDR3 residues: CASIPLGLINTGELFF. CDR3 sequence (DNA): TGTGCCAGCATCCCCTTGGGGCTGATAAACACCGGGGAGCTGTTTTTT. The chain employs TRBV2 and TRBJ2-2; a weak D match, TRBD1 (5 bases). This CDR3 is 16 amino acids long. The germline V and J ends were trimmed by 7 bases and 2 bases, with 17 bases remaining between them. The germline V gene encodes CDR1 SNHLY and CDR2 FYNNEI.

This rearrangement joins TRBV27 to TRBJ1-1; D is perhaps TRBD1 (5 bases). V lost 3 bases to trimming and J lost 3 bases, with 17 bases between them. The CDR3 extends over 16 amino acids. The V gene's germline CDR1 is MNHEY and CDR2 SMNVEV (reference sequence). The CDR3 loop is CASSFSVVRGYTEAFF. The CDR3 bases are TGTGCCAGCAGTTTCTCTGTAGTACGGGGGTACACTGAAGCTTTCTTT.

The genes are TRBV6-5 and TRBJ1-2; tentative D call: TRBD1 (5 bases). The CDR3 runs to 15 residues. Trimming shortened V by 2 bases and J by 3 bases, and 13 bases separated the two germline ends. CDR1 and CDR2 from the germline V gene are MNHEY and SVGAGI. The CDR3 protein is CASSYGSWGDYGYTF. The CDR3 DNA reads as TGTGCCAGCAGTTACGGGTCGTGGGGGGACTATGGCTACACCTTC.

The V gene is TRBV20-1, the J gene TRBJ2-7; 8 nucleotides align to TRBD1. The CDR3 is 11 residues long. V shed 5 bases, J shed 7 bases, and the junction held 4 bases outside the gene matches. Per germline, CDR1 DFQATT and CDR2 SNEGSKA (reference sequence). CDR3 DNA sequence: TGCAGTGCTCCCGACAGGGGTGAGCAGTACTTC. Translation gives CSAPDRGEQYF.

CDR3 protein: CASSDRWAGLGYEEKLFF. The CDR3 DNA follows: TGTGCCAGCAGTGATCGATGGGCAGGGCTAGGCTACGAAGAAAAACTGTTTTTT. The chain has TRBV2 and TRBJ1-4; maybe TRBD1 (5 bases). Germline V gene lookup returns CDR1 SNHLY and CDR2 FYNNEI. This CDR3 has 18 amino acids. Deletions cut 3 bases from V and 8 bases from J, with 25 bases between. Together with reference TRBV2 and TRBJ1-4, the CDR3 gives the full variable domain: EPEVTQTPSHQVTQMGQEVILRCVPISNHLYFYWYRQILGQKVEFLVSFYNNEISEKSEIFDDQFSVERPDGSNFTLKIRSTKLEDSAMYFCASSDRWAGLGYEEKLFFGSGTQLSVL.

CDR3 DNA: TGCGCCAGCAGCCCGGGGACAGCGTCGGACCCGGTAGAAAAACTGTTTTTT. Translation gives CASSPGTASDPVEKLFF. This sequence joins TRBV5-1 and TRBJ1-4; 7 nucleotides line up with TRBD1. Unmatched junction bases numbered 17, after V lost 4 bases and J lost 8 bases. The CDR3 has 17 amino acids. The germline CDR1 and CDR2 sequences are SGHRS and YFSETQ.

V gene TRBV18 combines with J gene TRBJ2-7; D is possibly TRBD1 (6 bases). Trimming left V 4 bases short and J 4 bases short, with 11 bases between. The CDR3 extends over 13 amino acids. Germline loops: CDR1 KGHSH, CDR2 LQKENI. The CDR3 coding sequence is TGTGCCAGCTCACAGGTTACAGGGTACGAGCAGTACTTC. The encoded protein is CASSQVTGYEQYF.

The CDR3 DNA reads TGCGCCAGCACCATCGGGACAGGCTGGCTTTCTGGAAACACCATATATTTT. Protein sequence: CASTIGTGWLSGNTIYF. J is TRBJ1-3 and V is TRBV5-1; 8 bases fit TRBD1. The germline CDR1 and CDR2 sequences are SGHRS and YFSETQ. This CDR3 is built from 17 residues. The V and J ends lost 6 bases and 1 base, in that order; junction bases with no gene match: 12.

The chain is built from TRBV9 and TRBJ2-3; maybe TRBD1 (6 bases). The V gene lost 0 bases and the J gene lost 4 bases, with 15 bases spanning the gap. The length of the CDR3 is 16 residues. CDR1 is SGDLS and CDR2 is YYNGEE in the germline V gene. The CDR3 bases are TGTGCCAGCAGCGTAGGGCCTGGGGGCATCGCAGATACGCAGTATTTT. It encodes CASSVGPGGIADTQYF.

The chain links TRBV7-3 to TRBJ2-5; 7 bases fit TRBD2. This CDR3 contains 14 residues. Germline assignment: CDR1 SGHTA and CDR2 FQGTGA. Losses at the gene ends were 5 bases for V and 4 bases for J; bases not matched to a gene: 7. The CDR3 loop reads CASSPGLEGETQYF. The DNA for the CDR3 is TGTGCCAGCAGCCCCGGACTAGAGGGAGAGACCCAGTACTTC.

CDR3 sequence reads: CASILDRRSNQPQHF. For the CDR3, the DNA is TGTGCCAGCATCTTGGACAGGAGAAGCAATCAGCCCCAGCATTTT. The rearrangement links TRBV2 to TRBJ1-5, with 7 bases aligning to TRBD1. The ends lost 7 bases at V and 1 base at J; junction bases unmatched: 7. CDR1 SNHLY and CDR2 FYNNEI come from the germline V gene. The CDR3 runs to 15 residues. Using reference TRBV2 and TRBJ1-5 for the parts outside the CDR3, the full variable domain is EPEVTQTPSHQVTQMGQEVILRCVPISNHLYFYWYRQILGQKVEFLVSFYNNEISEKSEIFDDQFSVERPDGSNFTLKIRSTKLEDSAMYFCASILDRRSNQPQHFGDGTRLSIL.

This clone was detected once. This chain connects TRBV2 to TRBJ2-7, with 10 nucleotides matching TRBD2. The CDR3 loop spans 15 amino acids. Germline V CDR1 and CDR2: SNHLY, FYNNEI. Trimming removed 8 bases from V and 5 bases from J; junction bases left unmatched: 12. The CDR3 DNA is TGTGCCAGCCGGAGGGGTAGCGGGGGGAAGGACGAGCAGTACTTC. Translated: CASRRGSGGKDEQYF.